What follows are 20 T cell receptor beta chains derived from one specimen sequenced in a study of T-cell reconstitution after alpha-beta-depleted transplantation in children. Preparation of the TCRbeta library used unique molecular identifiers. TCRdb analysed the PCR reads with MiXCR anew, one entry per CDR3 protein. The data show more than 550,000 distinct CDR3 sequences, more than 9% seen once. This specimen was PBMCs from the stem cell graft donor, taken from the stem cell graft. The receptor set was obtained from a human donor who donated a stem cell graft to a child with acute myeloid leukemia.

The rearrangement joins TRBV2 to TRBJ1-4, with D perhaps matching TRBD1 (5 bases). CDR3 length: 16 residues. Germline-derived CDR1 and CDR2 are SNHLY and FYNNEI. Trimming took 3 bases from V and 0 from J, leaving 11 bases between them. The CDR3 spells CASSDIAGSTNEKLFF. The CDR3 DNA follows: TGTGCCAGCAGTGATATAGCAGGGTCAACTAATGAAAAACTGTTTTTT. Combining the CDR3 with reference TRBV2 and TRBJ1-4 gives the whole variable domain EPEVTQTPSHQVTQMGQEVILRCVPISNHLYFYWYRQILGQKVEFLVSFYNNEISEKSEIFDDQFSVERPDGSNFTLKIRSTKLEDSAMYFCASSDIAGSTNEKLFFGSGTQLSVL.

This clonotype was seen many times. This chain uses TRBV7-2 with TRBJ2-7, with TRBD1 identical over 7 bases. Germline CDR1 reads SGHTA; CDR2 reads FQGNSA. The V segment lost 5 bases and the J segment 0 bases; nucleotides outside the gene matches: 7. This CDR3 spans 15 amino acids. The CDR3 spells CASSRIRDSSYEQYF. In DNA, the CDR3 is TGTGCCAGCAGCCGCATTCGGGACAGCTCCTACGAGCAGTACTTC.

This clonotype appeared many times. The chain combines TRBV6-5 with TRBJ2-1, with 12 bases fitting TRBD2. J lost 8 bases, V lost 6 bases, and 8 bases had no gene match. CDR1 and CDR2 (germline): MNHEY, SVGAGI. This CDR3 has 15 residues. In nucleotides, the CDR3 is TGTGCCAGCAGCCTGACTAGCGGGAGTTCCTATGAGCAGTTCTTC. Protein sequence: CASSLTSGSSYEQFF.

The chain employs TRBV7-3 and TRBJ1-4; a weak D match, TRBD1 (6 bases). This CDR3 region has 13 residues. V shed 5 bases and J shed 4 bases, with 8 bases lying between them. Germline V gives CDR1 SGHTA, CDR2 FQGTGA. CDR3 sequence (DNA): TGTGCCAGCAGCGGGGGACATAATGAAAAACTGTTTTTT. This encodes CASSGGHNEKLFF.

This chain uses TRBV20-1 with TRBJ1-1, with a tentative D call TRBD1 (5 bases). V lost 6 bases and J lost 2, with 10 bases in between. The germline V gene encodes CDR1 DFQATT and CDR2 SNEGSKA (reference sequence). This CDR3 has 12 amino acids. CDR3 sequence reads: CSAPTDNTEAFF. As DNA, the CDR3 is TGCAGTGCCCCGACAGACAACACTGAAGCTTTCTTT.

The CDR3 bases are TGCAGTGCTAGGGAGGGGGCAGGTGAAGCTTTCTTT. Its translation: CSAREGAGEAFF. The V gene is TRBV20-1, the J gene TRBJ1-1; 7 bases are shared with TRBD1. The CDR3 loop spans 12 amino acids. The ends lost 3 bases at V and 7 bases at J; junction bases unmatched: 5. Germline CDR1 DFQATT, CDR2 SNEGSKA (reference sequence).

The rearrangement links TRBV28 to TRBJ2-7; TRBD1 agrees at 9 bases. CDR3 length: 14 residues. The trim removed 8 bases at V and 6 bases at J, leaving 11 bases unmatched. The germline gives CDR1 MDHEN, CDR2 SYDVKM. The CDR3 spells CASAHGTGRREQYF. CDR3 in DNA: TGTGCCAGCGCTCACGGGACAGGGCGTCGCGAGCAGTACTTC.

V usage is TRBV5-1 and J usage is TRBJ1-5, with D perhaps TRBD1 (6 bases). This CDR3 is 18 amino acids long. V lost 6 bases to trimming and J lost 0 bases, with 22 bases between them. Germline V gene sequence: CDR1 SGHRS, CDR2 YFSETQ. CDR3 DNA: TGCGCCAGCACCCCCGACAGGAGCCCGAGTCATAGCAATCAGCCCCAGCATTTT. This sequence encodes CASTPDRSPSHSNQPQHF.

This clonotype showed up many times. The rearrangement joins TRBV2 to TRBJ1-5; D is unclear. The CDR3 sequence is 15 residues long. Looked up from germline, CDR1 is SNHLY and CDR2 is FYNNEI. V gave up 1 base and J gave up 0 bases, with 7 bases separating them. CDR3 coding DNA: TGTGCCAGCAGTGAAGACGGGTTTAGCAATCAGCCCCAGCATTTT. Translating gives CASSEDGFSNQPQHF.

The rearrangement joins TRBV4-3 to TRBJ2-2, with a weak D call TRBD1 (6 bases). Germline V lookup: CDR1 LGHNA, CDR2 YSLEER. The CDR3 sequence is 17 residues long. Trimming took off 0 bases at V and 5 bases at J, with 16 bases between the two ends. The CDR3 DNA is TGCGCCAGCAGCCAAGATCTAGAGGGGGTCGCAACCGGGGAGCTGTTTTTT. Its translation is CASSQDLEGVATGELFF.

At least ten counts were recorded for this clonotype. The V gene is TRBV20-1, the J gene TRBJ2-5, with 7 bases fitting TRBD2. Germline CDR1 and CDR2: DFQATT and SNEGSKA (reference sequence). The V and J ends lost 6 bases and 5 bases, in that order; junction bases with no gene match: 9. This CDR3 has 13 residues. The CDR3 coding sequence is TGCAGTGCACGGGACTACCTTGCGGAGACCCAGTACTTC. This encodes CSARDYLAETQYF.

CDR3 sequence reads: CASSFRQNTGELFF. CDR3 DNA sequence: TGTGCCAGCAGCTTCCGACAGAACACCGGGGAGCTGTTTTTT. The rearrangement links TRBV7-2 to TRBJ2-2; D is ambiguous. CDR1 is SGHTA, CDR2 FQGNSA, per germline. V lost 3 bases and J 1 base, leaving 6 bases between the germline ends. There are 14 residues in the CDR3.

The genes are TRBV24-1 and TRBJ1-1; possible D gene TRBD1, 5 bases. This CDR3 contains 15 residues. The germline V gene encodes CDR1 KGHDR and CDR2 SFDVKD. Trimming cost V 3 bases and J 0 bases, with 10 bases left between them. The CDR3 spells CATSDGGTVNTEAFF. CDR3 sequence (DNA): TGTGCCACCAGTGATGGCGGGACGGTGAACACTGAAGCTTTCTTT.

This clonotype was seen repeatedly, ten times or more. In DNA, the CDR3 is TGTGCCAGCAGCCCCGGGACACTTACCTACAATGAGCAGTTCTTC. The encoded protein is CASSPGTLTYNEQFF. The genes are TRBV28 and TRBJ2-1; D possibly corresponds to TRBD1 (6 bases). Deletions cut 6 bases from V and 2 bases from J, with 14 bases between. This CDR3 comprises 15 residues. The V gene's germline CDR1 is MDHEN and CDR2 SYDVKM.

The chain combines TRBV9 with TRBJ1-1, with no clear D. V was pared by 0 bases and J by 0 bases, with 9 bases between. CDR3 length: 15 amino acids. Germline V CDR1 and CDR2: SGDLS, YYNGEE. The CDR3 bases are TGTGCCAGCAGCGTAGAGGTCAGTTTGAACACTGAAGCTTTCTTT. Residues: CASSVEVSLNTEAFF.

This clonotype was counted at least ten times. The chain combines TRBV4-3 with TRBJ2-2; D possibly corresponds to TRBD2 (5 bases). There are 17 residues in the CDR3. V was shortened by 2 bases and J by 0 bases, with 13 bases between the two germline ends. Germline assignment: CDR1 LGHNA and CDR2 YSLEER. The CDR3: CASSQSGGRSNTGELFF. Written as DNA, the CDR3 is TGCGCCAGCAGCCAATCAGGTGGGAGATCGAACACCGGGGAGCTGTTTTTT.

Note on this clonotype: Just one base apart from a much larger clone, this may be a read error. The chain is built from TRBV12-3 or TRBV12-4 and TRBJ2-5, with no clear D. There are 12 residues in the CDR3. Trimming left V 4 bases short and J 5 bases short, with 8 bases between. CDR3 region: CASSSRLETQYF. In DNA, the CDR3 is TGTGCCAGCAGTTCCCGGTTGGAGACCCAGTACTTC.

This clonotype has ten or more counts. The genes are TRBV5-5 and TRBJ2-7; D is unresolved. The CDR3 spans 11 residues. The V end lost 1 base, the J end lost 5 bases, and 4 bases lay between the germline ends. The V gene's germline CDR1 is SGHKS and CDR2 YYEKEE (reference sequence). In DNA, the CDR3 is TGTGCCAGCAGCTTGAGGGACGAGCAGTACTTC. As protein: CASSLRDEQYF.

This clonotype was seen repeatedly, ten times or more. V and J are TRBV7-2 and TRBJ2-7; D is unresolved. From germline, CDR1 is SGHTA and CDR2 FQGNSA. The CDR3 sequence is 13 residues long. V lost 5 bases to trimming and J lost 0 bases, with 8 bases between them. The CDR3 nucleotides read TGTGCCAGCAGCCCCTCATACTCCTACGAGCAGTACTTC. Amino acids: CASSPSYSYEQYF.

This chain links TRBV28 with TRBJ2-3, with D perhaps matching TRBD2 (5 bases). The CDR3 covers 14 residues. Germline lookup yields CDR1 MDHEN and CDR2 SYDVKM. The V gene lost 4 bases and the J gene lost 9 bases, with 17 bases spanning the gap. This CDR3 is CASSSARGSATQYF. In nucleotides, the CDR3 is TGTGCCAGCAGTTCTGCGAGAGGGAGCGCAACGCAGTATTTT.